Listed here are 29 T cell receptor beta chains from one sample, sequenced in a study of blood T cell repertoires in COVID-19. Clones were sequenced by immunoSEQ multiplex PCR, and TCRdb holds only the in-frame ones, with some missing. The table records about 150,000 clones, approximately 86% of them present only once. The sequenced sample consisted of peripheral blood. These receptors originate from a woman aged 55-70 years with active or convalescent COVID-19.

The chain combines TRBV7-9 with TRBJ1-2; D might be TRBD1 (5 bases). The germline V gene has CDR1 SEHNR and CDR2 FQNEAQ (reference sequence). V was shortened by 0 bases and J by 8 bases, with 10 bases between the two germline ends. The CDR3 has 13 residues. CDR3 residues: CASSLAQGEGYTF. The CDR3 region has the DNA TGTGCCAGCAGCTTAGCGCAGGGCGAAGGCTACACCTTC.

CDR3 bases: TGTGCCAGCAGCAGCGGACAGCAAGGGTATGGCTACACCTTC. Amino acids: CASSSGQQGYGYTF. The rearrangement links TRBV7-2 to TRBJ1-2; perhaps TRBD1 as D (6 bases). The CDR3 runs to 14 residues. Per germline, CDR1 SGHTA and CDR2 FQGNSA. Trimming pared 5 bases from V and 5 bases from J, leaving 15 bases between.

The chain links TRBV9 to TRBJ1-1; maybe TRBD1 (6 bases). V shed 3 bases and J shed 1 base, with 13 bases lying between them. From germline, CDR1 is SGDLS and CDR2 YYNGEE. This CDR3 contains 15 residues. For the CDR3, the DNA is TGTGCCAGCAGCGCCCGGGGGGGGGCGAACACTGAAGCTTTCTTT. Encoded protein: CASSARGGANTEAFF.

The V gene is TRBV4-1, the J gene TRBJ1-2; 8 bases are shared with TRBD1. The J segment lost 4 bases and the V segment lost 2 bases, leaving 6 bases of the junction unmatched. The germline CDR1 and CDR2 sequences are MGHRA and YSYEKL. CDR3 length: 15 residues. The CDR3 region has the DNA TGCGCCAGCAGCCAACTGGACAGGGAGGTCTATGGCTACACCTTC. It yields the protein CASSQLDREVYGYTF.

The rearrangement joins TRBV7-2 to TRBJ1-4, with unresolved D. Trimming pared 0 bases from V and 8 bases from J, leaving 13 bases between. The CDR3 has 15 amino acids. The germline V gene has CDR1 SGHTA and CDR2 FQGNSA. The DNA for the CDR3 is TGTGCCAGCAGCTTAGCGGGTTCGGGTAACGAAAAACTGTTTTTT. Translating it yields CASSLAGSGNEKLFF.

The chain carries TRBV7-6 and TRBJ1-3; 8 positions agree with TRBD1. The CDR3 has 16 residues. J gave up 0 bases and V 1 base, and 2 bases lay outside the gene matches. Looked up from germline, CDR1 is SGHVS and CDR2 is FNYEAQ. The CDR3 reads CASSLGTGRSGNTIYF. Here the CDR3 DNA reads TGTGCCAGCAGCTTAGGGACAGGGCGCTCTGGAAACACCATATATTTT.

This chain joins TRBV7-2 and TRBJ2-7; TRBD1 matches at 11 bases. The V segment lost 4 bases and the J segment 12 bases; nucleotides outside the gene matches: 11. The CDR3 contains 14 residues. The germline V gene encodes CDR1 SGHTA and CDR2 FQGNSA. CDR3 in amino acids: CASSSPGQGARRYF. In DNA form, the CDR3 reads TGTGCCAGCAGCTCCCCCGGACAGGGGGCGCGTCGGTACTTC.

The V gene is TRBV7-2, the J gene TRBJ1-3, with 7 bases aligning to TRBD1. The germline gives CDR1 SGHTA, CDR2 FQGNSA. CDR3 size: 15 residues. Losses at the gene ends were 6 bases for V and 2 bases for J; bases not matched to a gene: 7. CDR3 residues: CASSSTQGTGNTIYF. CDR3 in DNA: TGTGCCAGCAGTTCCACACAGGGGACTGGAAACACCATATATTTT.

This clone has just a few counts. The chain's CDR3 is CASSQDPRVGQYF. The DNA for the CDR3 is TGCGCCAGCAGCCAAGATCCTCGGGTTGGGCAGTACTTC. The V and J genes are TRBV4-3 and TRBJ2-7; D call uncertain. With 0 bases removed from V and 9 bases from J, the gap between germline ends came to 12 bases. The CDR3 is made up of 13 amino acids. Germline loops: CDR1 LGHNA, CDR2 YSLEER.

The chain has TRBV5-4 and TRBJ1-2; 7 positions agree with TRBD1. Germline CDR1 is SGHNT and CDR2 is YYREEE (reference sequence). The CDR3 consists of 14 residues. Trimming cost V 4 bases and J 4 bases; bases outside gene matches: 7. This CDR3 is CASSPGQGGYGYTF. The CDR3 DNA follows: TGTGCCAGCAGCCCCGGGCAGGGGGGCTATGGCTACACCTTC.

V and J are TRBV7-3 and TRBJ1-1, with 8 bases matching TRBD1. Germline V gives CDR1 SGHTA, CDR2 FQGTGA. Trimming took 6 bases from V and 4 from J; bases not matched to a gene: 4. CDR3 length: 13 amino acids. CDR3 coding DNA: TGTGCCAGCAGGGGACAGGCCGGCACTGAAGCTTTCTTT. This sequence encodes CASRGQAGTEAFF.

This clone was detected only once. The J gene is TRBJ2-1, the V gene TRBV5-6, with D tentatively TRBD2 (5 bases). V shed 7 bases and J shed 8 bases, with 19 bases lying between them. The V gene's germline CDR1 is SGHDT and CDR2 YYEEEE. This CDR3 spans 14 amino acids. For the CDR3, the DNA is TGTGCCAGCCTTGCCGGACTGAGTGGGGATGAGCAGTTCTTC. Amino acids: CASLAGLSGDEQFF.

This clone has a single count. This rearrangement joins TRBV5-4 to TRBJ1-1, with 7 bases aligning to TRBD1. The CDR3 has 15 residues. CDR1 and CDR2 (germline): SGHNT, YYREEE (reference sequence). Trimming at V came to 1 base and at J to 0 bases, leaving 3 bases not matched to a gene. CDR3 sequence: CASSLPGTVNTEAFF. The CDR3 coding sequence is TGTGCCAGCAGCTTGCCCGGGACAGTGAACACTGAAGCTTTCTTT.

V gene TRBV5-1 combines with J gene TRBJ1-2, with 7 bases aligning to TRBD1. Per germline, CDR1 SGHRS and CDR2 YFSETQ. This CDR3 comprises 15 residues. The ends lost 3 bases at V and 0 bases at J; junction bases unmatched: 5. The CDR3 here is CASSSDGQANYGYTF. DNA of the CDR3: TGCGCCAGCAGCTCCGACGGACAGGCTAACTATGGCTACACCTTC.

The chain couples TRBV18 to TRBJ2-3, with TRBD1 identical over 7 bases. The V and J ends lost 1 base and 0 bases, in that order; junction bases with no gene match: 1. CDR3 length equals 15 residues. Germline V gene sequence: CDR1 KGHSH, CDR2 LQKENI. The CDR3 nucleotides are TGTGCCAGCTCACCACAGGGGGCTAGCACAGATACGCAGTATTTT. As protein: CASSPQGASTDTQYF.

V gene TRBV27 combines with J gene TRBJ2-5; D gene unclear. Germline values: CDR1 MNHEY, CDR2 SMNVEV (reference sequence). The CDR3 contains 15 residues. Trimming stripped 4 bases from V and 0 bases from J, with 12 bases between. CDR3 in DNA: TGTGCCAGCAGTTCCAAACCCGGGTACCAAGAGACCCAGTACTTC. Protein sequence: CASSSKPGYQETQYF.

The V and J genes are TRBV6-2 or TRBV6-3 and TRBJ2-1; TRBD1 matches at 9 bases. The V gene's germline CDR1 is MNHEY and CDR2 SVGEGT. V lost 0 bases to trimming and J lost 4 bases; unmatched junction nucleotides: 1. This CDR3 comprises 15 residues. CDR3 sequence: CASSYSGTGYNEQFF. The CDR3, as DNA: TGTGCCAGCAGTTACTCGGGGACAGGGTACAATGAGCAGTTCTTC.

The V gene is TRBV12-2, the J gene TRBJ2-7; the D call of TRBD2 is as the table states it, not checked on the DNA. TRBV12-2 is a recognized pseudogene. This CDR3 is built from 14 residues. As DNA, the CDR3 is TGTGCATCGACGAAGGGGTTGGGAGGCTACGAGCAGTACTTC. Protein sequence: CASTKGLGGYEQYF.

The chain employs TRBV10-2 and TRBJ1-6; D is ambiguous. Germline V gene sequence: CDR1 WSHSY, CDR2 SAAADI. V gave up 8 bases and J gave up 10 bases, with 12 bases separating them. The CDR3 spans 12 residues. This CDR3 reads CASRFYSSPLHF. CDR3 sequence (DNA): TGCGCCAGCCGATTCTACAGCTCACCCCTCCACTTT.

The rearrangement joins TRBV18 to TRBJ2-1; 9 bases match TRBD2. Germline CDR1 is KGHSH and CDR2 is LQKENI. V gave up 2 bases and J gave up 7 bases; unmatched junction bases: 6. The CDR3 is 15 amino acids. The CDR3 sequence: CASSPGGGAENEQFF. The CDR3 region has the DNA TGTGCCAGCTCACCAGGCGGGGGGGCCGAGAATGAGCAGTTCTTC.

The chain has TRBV19 and TRBJ1-5; D is uncertain. The germline V gene encodes CDR1 LNHDA and CDR2 SQIVND (reference sequence). The V end lost 6 bases, the J end lost 6 bases, and 18 bases lay between the germline ends. The CDR3 sequence is 15 residues long. The CDR3 sequence: CASRIGRGAAQPQHF. DNA for the CDR3: TGTGCCAGTAGAATCGGTCGGGGTGCAGCTCAGCCCCAGCATTTT.

The chain links TRBV5-8 to TRBJ2-1; 7 nucleotides line up with TRBD1. Germline CDR1 SGHTS, CDR2 YDEGEE. CDR3 size: 15 residues. V lost 2 bases and J lost 1; bases outside the gene matches: 3. For the CDR3, the DNA is TGTGCCAGCAGCTTTGCAGGGGGTTCCTACAATGAGCAGTTCTTC. Translating it yields CASSFAGGSYNEQFF.

This chain uses TRBV19 with TRBJ1-1, with 7 bases identical to TRBD1. V was pared by 6 bases and J by 10 bases, with 11 bases of the junction left unmatched. The CDR3 consists of 13 residues. CDR1 is LNHDA, CDR2 SQIVND, per germline (reference sequence). CDR3 region: CASSQQGLGRAFF. The CDR3 nucleotides are TGTGCCAGTAGCCAACAGGGGTTGGGAAGAGCTTTCTTT. Combining the CDR3 with reference TRBV19 and TRBJ1-1 gives the whole variable domain DGGITQSPKYLFRKEGQNVTLSCEQNLNHDAMYWYRQDPGQGLRLIYYSQIVNDFQKGDIAEGYSVSREKKESFPLTVTSAQKNPTAFYLCASSQQGLGRAFFGQGTRLTVV.

The chain joins TRBV3-1 (or the pseudogene TRBV3-2) to TRBJ2-3; tentative D call: TRBD2 (5 bases). The length of the CDR3 is 14 residues. CDR1 LGHDT and CDR2 YNNKEL come from the germline V gene (reference sequence). Trimming removed 1 base from V and 7 bases from J, with 12 bases in between. The CDR3 nucleotides are TGTGCCAGCAGCCAAGTCTCTAGCCCCCATACGCAGTATTTT. Amino acid sequence: CASSQVSSPHTQYF.

The V gene is TRBV19, the J gene TRBJ1-5; 8 bases are a match to TRBD1. The CDR3 runs 12 residues. Germline CDR1 LNHDA, CDR2 SQIVND (reference sequence). V lost 5 bases, J lost 9 bases, and 3 bases stayed unmatched. The CDR3 protein is CASSPQGGPQHF. The CDR3 bases are TGTGCCAGTAGTCCACAGGGGGGGCCCCAGCATTTT.

J is TRBJ2-2 and V is TRBV6-5; a weak D match, TRBD1 (6 bases). Germline CDR1 and CDR2: MNHEY and SVGAGI. Between the trimmed V and J ends, which lost 7 bases and 0 bases, there was a span of 12 bases. The CDR3 contains 15 residues. The CDR3 spells CASIPTGSNTGELFF. The DNA for the CDR3 is TGTGCCAGCATTCCGACAGGTTCGAACACCGGGGAGCTGTTTTTT.

The V call is TRBV7-2, the J call TRBJ1-2; the match to TRBD1 covers 11 bases. The V gene's germline CDR1 is SGHTA and CDR2 FQGNSA. The CDR3 runs 15 residues. The V and J ends lost 5 bases and 7 bases, in that order; junction bases with no gene match: 9. In DNA, the CDR3 is TGTGCCAGCAGCATGGAATCTGGGACAGGGGGTGGCTACACCTTC. This gives the protein CASSMESGTGGGYTF. The whole variable domain, remainder taken from reference TRBV7-2 and TRBJ1-2, is GAGVSQSPSNKVTEKGKDVELRCDPISGHTALYWYRQSLGQGLEFLIYFQGNSAPDKSGLPSDRFSAERTGGSVSTLTIQRTQQEDSAVYLCASSMESGTGGGYTFGSGTRLTVV.

This rearrangement joins TRBV7-2 to TRBJ1-1; 8 bases align to TRBD1. CDR1 and CDR2 (germline): SGHTA, FQGNSA. This CDR3 has 14 amino acids. V shed 5 bases, J shed 4 bases, and the junction held 6 bases outside the gene matches. CDR3 region: CASSPRQGTTEAFF. CDR3 sequence (DNA): TGTGCCAGCAGCCCGCGACAGGGGACCACTGAAGCTTTCTTT.

The genes are TRBV19 and TRBJ1-1; D gene uncertain. V was pared by 3 bases and J by 1 base, with 12 bases between. Germline V lookup: CDR1 LNHDA, CDR2 SQIVND (reference sequence). This CDR3 has 15 residues. Written as DNA, the CDR3 is TGTGCCAGTAGTATCCGTGGACTTACGAACACTGAAGCTTTCTTT. Translation gives CASSIRGLTNTEAFF.